This T cell receptor (beta chain) came from a study of cytomegalovirus exposure and HLA in healthy donors. General study points: TCR beta V- and J-gene trimming, according to a later analysis, was linked to a missense DCLRE1C variant.

As regards this clone: Antigen unknown.

The CDR3 has 15 amino acids. Germline V gives CDR1 SGDLS, CDR2 YYNGEE. The V and J ends lost 1 base and 1 base respectively, with 8 bases between them. PCR employed 60 Vbeta and 13 Jbeta primers. TCRdb's table, derived via immunoSEQ multiplex PCR, lists solely in-frame clones and lacks some. The sample records approximately 110,000 clones, roughly 80% being singletons. The sequenced material came from PBMCs. This TCR was sampled from a female donor in good health and CMV-seropositive. The rearrangement joins TRBV9 to TRBJ2-2; D may be TRBD1 (6 bases). DNA for the CDR3: TGTGCCAGCAGCGTACAGGGGAAGAACACCGGGGAGCTGTTTTTT. Amino acids: CASSVQGKNTGELFF.